Sequencing of this T cell receptor beta chain was carried out in a study of shared clonotypes between healthy human individuals. Study-wide context: For every donor, three CD4 naive, three CD4 memory, two CD8 naive and one CD8 memory plates were used. Notes on the study in general: Shared clonotypes: 4.5% to 6.5% naive CD4, roughly 3.8% naive CD8, 2% to 2.5% memory CD4, approximately 0.37% memory CD8. Against clonotypes common to all four donors, non-shared ones had lower generation probabilities.

Only in-frame clones appear in the TCRdb table, and some are missing; sequencing was by immunoSEQ multiplex PCR. The sample yields hundreds of thousands of clones, 95% to 98% seen once. The naive CD8 subset, CD45RO-negative cells positively selected for CCR7, excluded terminally differentiated effector memory CD45RA+ cells. CDR3 size: 19 residues. The germline gives CDR1 PRHDT, CDR2 FYEKMQ (reference sequence). With 1 base clipped from V and 5 bases from J, the junction kept 15 bases outside the gene matches. As concerns this clone: Its antigen is still unknown.

The sequenced sample was naive CD8+ T cells sorted from blood. The sequence derives from a man aged 25-45 years in good health. The genes are TRBV13 and TRBJ2-1, with TRBD2 matching 9 bases. CDR3 amino acids: CASSLATPIAGDINNEQFF. CDR3 coding DNA: TGTGCCAGCAGCTTAGCGACCCCTATAGCGGGAGACATAAACAATGAGCAGTTCTTC.